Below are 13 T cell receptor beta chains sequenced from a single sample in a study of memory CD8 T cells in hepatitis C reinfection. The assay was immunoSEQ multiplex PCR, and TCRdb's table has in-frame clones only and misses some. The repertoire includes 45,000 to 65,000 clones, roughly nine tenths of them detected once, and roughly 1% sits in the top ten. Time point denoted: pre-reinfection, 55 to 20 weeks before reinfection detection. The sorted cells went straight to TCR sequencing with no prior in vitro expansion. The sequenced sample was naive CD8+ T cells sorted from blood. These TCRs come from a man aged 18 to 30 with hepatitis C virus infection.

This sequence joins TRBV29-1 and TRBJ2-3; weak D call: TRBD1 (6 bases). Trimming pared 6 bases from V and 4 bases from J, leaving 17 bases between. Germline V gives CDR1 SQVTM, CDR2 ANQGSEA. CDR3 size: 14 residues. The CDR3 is CSVVKAGDSDTQYF. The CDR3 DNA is TGCAGCGTGGTTAAGGCAGGGGATTCAGATACGCAGTATTTT.

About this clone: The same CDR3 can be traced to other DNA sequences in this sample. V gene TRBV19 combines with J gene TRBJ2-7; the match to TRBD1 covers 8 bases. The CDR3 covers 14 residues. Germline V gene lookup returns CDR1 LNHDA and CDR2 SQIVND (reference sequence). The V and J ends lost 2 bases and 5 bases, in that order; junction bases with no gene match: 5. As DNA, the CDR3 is TGTGCCAGTAGTATAACAGGGGGAAAGGACGAGCAGTACTTC. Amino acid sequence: CASSITGGKDEQYF.

CDR3 coding DNA: TGTGCCAGCAGCTCGGGACTAGCGGGGATCAGCACAGATACGCAGTATTTT. This sequence encodes CASSSGLAGISTDTQYF. The gene calls are TRBV7-2 and TRBJ2-3, with TRBD2 identical over 13 bases. This CDR3 comprises 17 residues. Trimming at V came to 4 bases and at J to 0 bases, leaving 4 bases not matched to a gene. The germline V gene has CDR1 SGHTA and CDR2 FQGNSA.

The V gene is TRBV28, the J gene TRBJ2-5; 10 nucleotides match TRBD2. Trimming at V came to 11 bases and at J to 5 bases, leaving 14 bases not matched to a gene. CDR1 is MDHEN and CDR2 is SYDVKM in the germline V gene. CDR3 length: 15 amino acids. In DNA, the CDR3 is TGTGCCGGGGGGGCTAGCGGGGGCAGCCGGGAGACCCAGTACTTC. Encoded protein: CAGGASGGSRETQYF.

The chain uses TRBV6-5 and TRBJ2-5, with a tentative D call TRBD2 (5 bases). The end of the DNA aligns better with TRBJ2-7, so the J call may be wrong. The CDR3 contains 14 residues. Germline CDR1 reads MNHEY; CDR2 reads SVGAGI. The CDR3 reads CASRPRTQTFEQYF. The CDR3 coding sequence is TGTGCCAGCAGACCTCGGACTCAAACCTTCGAGCAGTACTTC.

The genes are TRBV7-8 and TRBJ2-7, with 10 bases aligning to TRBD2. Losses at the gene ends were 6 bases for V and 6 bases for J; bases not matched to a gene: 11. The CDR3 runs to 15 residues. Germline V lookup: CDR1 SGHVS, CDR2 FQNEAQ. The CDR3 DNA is TGTGCCAGCAGATTCGGGGCTAGCGGGGGCTCCGAGCAGTACTTC. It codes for CASRFGASGGSEQYF.

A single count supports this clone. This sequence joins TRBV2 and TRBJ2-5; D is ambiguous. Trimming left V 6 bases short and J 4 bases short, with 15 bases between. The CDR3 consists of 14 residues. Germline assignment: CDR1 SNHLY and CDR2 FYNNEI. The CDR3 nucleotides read TGTGCCAGCAGCCCCATGGGCGCAGGAGAGACCCAGTACTTC. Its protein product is CASSPMGAGETQYF.

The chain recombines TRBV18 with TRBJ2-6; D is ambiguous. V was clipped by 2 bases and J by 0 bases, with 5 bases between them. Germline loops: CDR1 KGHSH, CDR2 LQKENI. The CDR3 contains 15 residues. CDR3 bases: TGTGCCAGCTCACCAGCAGACTCTGGGGCCAACGTCCTGACTTTC. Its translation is CASSPADSGANVLTF.

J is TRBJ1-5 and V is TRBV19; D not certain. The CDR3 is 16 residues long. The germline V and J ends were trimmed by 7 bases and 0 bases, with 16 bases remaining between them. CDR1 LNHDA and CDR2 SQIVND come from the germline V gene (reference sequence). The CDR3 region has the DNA TGTGCCAGTATTCCGGCGGGATCCTATAGCAATCAGCCCCAGCATTTT. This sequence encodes CASIPAGSYSNQPQHF.

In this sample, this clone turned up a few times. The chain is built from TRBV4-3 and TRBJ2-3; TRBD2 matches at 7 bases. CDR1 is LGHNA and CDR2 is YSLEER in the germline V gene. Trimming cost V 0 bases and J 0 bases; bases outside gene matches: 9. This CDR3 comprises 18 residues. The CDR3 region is CASSQDQMSSGSTDTQYF. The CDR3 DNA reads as TGCGCCAGCAGCCAAGATCAAATGTCTAGCGGAAGCACAGATACGCAGTATTTT.

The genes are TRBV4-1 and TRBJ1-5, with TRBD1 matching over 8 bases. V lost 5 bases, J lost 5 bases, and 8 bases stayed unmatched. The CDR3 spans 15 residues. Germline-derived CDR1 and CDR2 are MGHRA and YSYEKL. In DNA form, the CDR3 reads TGCGCCAGCAGCATCCAGGACAGGGAGGATCAGCCCCAGCATTTT. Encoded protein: CASSIQDREDQPQHF.

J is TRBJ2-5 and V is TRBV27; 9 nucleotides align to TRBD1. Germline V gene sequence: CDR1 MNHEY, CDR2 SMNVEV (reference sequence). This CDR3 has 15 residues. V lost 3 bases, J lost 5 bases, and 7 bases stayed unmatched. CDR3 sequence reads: CASSFGQGRGETQYF. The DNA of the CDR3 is TGTGCCAGCAGTTTCGGACAGGGGCGTGGGGAGACCCAGTACTTC.

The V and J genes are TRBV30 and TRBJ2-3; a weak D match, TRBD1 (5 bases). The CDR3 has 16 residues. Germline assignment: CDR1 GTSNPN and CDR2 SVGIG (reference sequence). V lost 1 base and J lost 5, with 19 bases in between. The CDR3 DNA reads TGTGCCTGGAGTGACCTGAATCTGGGGCGAGGAGATACGCAGTATTTT. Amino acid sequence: CAWSDLNLGRGDTQYF.